This TCR beta chain emerged from a study of T-cell reconstitution after alpha-beta-depleted transplantation in children (dated by TCRdb to the mid-2010s). About the full investigation: T-cell immune reconstitution after TCRalphabeta/CD19-depleted allogeneic hematopoietic cell transplantation in children was quantitatively tracked in the study by means of TCR repertoire profiling.

This clonotype has just a few counts. Its recognized antigen is unknown. Base qualities are not provided; no much larger clone lies one nucleotide away. CDR1 and CDR2 are drawn from the germline V gene (reference sequence): DFQATT, SNEGSKA. The junction shows trimming of 1 base on V and 5 bases on J, plus 12 bases between the germline ends. From its cysteine to its phenylalanine, the CDR3 spans 13 amino acids. Of the read, only the CDR3 DNA is kept; its 39 bases are in frame from base 1. Library preparation used PCR. Sequencing relied on an Illumina HiSeq 2500. TCR library preparation used molecular barcoding, with unique molecular identifiers applied to normalize quantification of the TCRbeta repertoire. TCRdb ran its own pipeline on the public reads, namely fastp trimming at Q25 and MiXCR clone calling, and kept in-frame beta chains. Rows with one shared CDR3 protein collapse into an entry with the most common genes and DNA. The sample yields approximately 210,000 distinct CDR3 sequences; roughly 14% were counted once. About 12% of the sample belongs to the ten largest clones.

The TCR was taken from a human donor who donated a stem cell graft to a child with acute lymphoblastic leukemia. The sequencing used PBMCs from the stem cell graft donor, collected from the stem cell graft. The receptor chain draws on TRBV20-1 and TRBJ2-7; a tentative D match to TRBD1 spans 6 bases. The CDR3: CSARGQGKHEQYF. The nucleotide sequence reads as follows: TGCAGTGCTAGAGGCCAGGGGAAGCACGAGCAGTACTTC.